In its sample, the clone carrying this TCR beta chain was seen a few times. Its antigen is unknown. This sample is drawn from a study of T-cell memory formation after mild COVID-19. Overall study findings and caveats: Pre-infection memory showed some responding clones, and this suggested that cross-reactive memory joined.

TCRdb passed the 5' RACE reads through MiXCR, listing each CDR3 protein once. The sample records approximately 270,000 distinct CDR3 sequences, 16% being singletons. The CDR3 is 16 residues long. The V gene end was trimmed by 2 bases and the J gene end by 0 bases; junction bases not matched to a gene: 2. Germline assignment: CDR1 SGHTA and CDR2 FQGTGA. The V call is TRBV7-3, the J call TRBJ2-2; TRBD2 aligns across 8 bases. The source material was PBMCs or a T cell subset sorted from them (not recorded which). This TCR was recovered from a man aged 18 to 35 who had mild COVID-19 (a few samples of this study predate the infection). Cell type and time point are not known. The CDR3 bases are TGTGCCAGCAGCTTAGGCGGGGGGTCGAACACCGGGGAGCTGTTTTTT. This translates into CASSLGGGSNTGELFF.